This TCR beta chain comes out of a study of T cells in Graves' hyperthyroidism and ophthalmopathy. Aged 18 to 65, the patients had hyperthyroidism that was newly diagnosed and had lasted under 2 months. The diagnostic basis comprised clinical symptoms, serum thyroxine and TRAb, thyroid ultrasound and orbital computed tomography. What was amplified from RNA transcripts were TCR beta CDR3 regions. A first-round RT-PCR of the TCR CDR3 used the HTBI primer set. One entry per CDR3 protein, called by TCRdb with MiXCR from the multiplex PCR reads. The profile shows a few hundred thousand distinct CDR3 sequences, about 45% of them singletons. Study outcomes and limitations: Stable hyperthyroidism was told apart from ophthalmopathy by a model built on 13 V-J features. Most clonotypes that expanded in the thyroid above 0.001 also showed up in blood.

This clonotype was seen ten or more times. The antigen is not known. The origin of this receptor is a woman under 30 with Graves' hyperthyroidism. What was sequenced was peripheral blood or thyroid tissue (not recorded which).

CDR3 sequence (DNA): TGTGCCAGTAAGGGGAATGAAAAACTGTTTTTT. Its translation: CASKGNEKLFF. The chain links TRBV19 to TRBJ1-4; TRBD1 might be the D (5 bases). This CDR3 comprises 11 residues. Germline V gives CDR1 LNHDA, CDR2 SQIVND (reference sequence). Between the trimmed V and J ends, which lost 7 bases and 5 bases, there was a span of 5 bases.